The 3 T cell receptor beta chains given below trace back to one sample, sequenced in a study of cytomegalovirus exposure and HLA in healthy donors. PCR was performed using 60 Vbeta and 13 Jbeta primers. Sequencing was performed with immunoSEQ multiplex PCR; in TCRdb, only in-frame clones are kept and a portion is missing. In the table there are under 200,000 clones, approximately 77% of which are singletons. Sequencing was performed on PBMCs. Receptors were obtained from a male donor in good health and CMV-seropositive.

V and J are TRBV21-1 and TRBJ1-4. TRBV21-1 is tagged as a pseudogene. The CDR3 length is 19 residues. The CDR3 sequence is CASSTRTAGGISTNEKLFF. The CDR3 DNA is TGTGCCAGCAGCACCCGAACGGCAGGAGGTATTTCAACTAATGAAAAACTGTTTTTT.

V and J are TRBV18 and TRBJ1-2; D gene uncertain. The CDR3 totals 16 residues. Germline CDR1 reads KGHSH; CDR2 reads LQKENI. Trimming removed 0 bases at V and 0 bases at J, with 11 bases between. The CDR3 sequence: CASSPPLGEANYGYTF. The CDR3 region has the DNA TGTGCCAGCTCACCACCATTAGGAGAGGCTAACTATGGCTACACCTTC.

This rearrangement joins TRBV25-1 to TRBJ2-5, with TRBD1 matching over 7 bases. The V segment lost 4 bases and the J segment 5 bases; nucleotides outside the gene matches: 7. Germline lookup yields CDR1 MGHDK and CDR2 SYGVNS. The CDR3 has 14 residues. DNA of the CDR3: TGTGCCAGCAGTGCCCAGACAGGGATTGAGACCCAGTACTTC. Translation: CASSAQTGIETQYF.